This TCR beta chain originates from a study of blood T cell repertoires in COVID-19. Across the whole study: Collection of acute and convalescent COVID-19 samples took place in the United States, Italy and Spain. Sample material is recorded as cDNA or gDNA derived from T cells, B-cell-depleted T cells, or PBMCs.

The CDR3 loop spans 12 amino acids. Germline assignment: CDR1 SGHTA and CDR2 FQGNSA. Trimming shortened V by 1 base and J by 7 bases, and 7 bases separated the two germline ends. Original handling: Estimation of nucleated cell counts was performed using reference gene primer amplification. TCRdb's copy holds only in-frame clones and misses some; the assay was immunoSEQ multiplex PCR. The V and J calls and clone size come from that table; D and trimming were worked out from the DNA. The sample consists of around 270,000 clones, about 90% of them appearing once. The origin of this receptor is a woman in her forties or fifties with acute or convalescent COVID-19. Sequencing was carried out using peripheral blood. This sequence joins TRBV7-2 and TRBJ1-1; tentative D call: TRBD1 (6 bases). The CDR3 DNA sequence: TGTGCCAGCAGCTTAGAGACAGGTGAAGCTTTCTTT. It codes for CASSLETGEAFF.